Listed below are T cell receptor beta chains from one sample, sequenced in a study of T cell responses to AZD1222 COVID-19 vaccine. The assay was immunoSEQ multiplex PCR, and TCRdb's table has in-frame clones only and misses some. The repertoire holds about 120,000 clones, 75% to 90% seen once, with 3.1% in the top ten. Here the sequenced sample was peripheral blood, taken on day 0 of AZD1222 vaccination. The receptors originated from an adult in good health. Each CDR3 is given with its conserved first and last residue. D genes are given only for firm matches.

TRBV10-3	TRBJ1-6	TRBD1	16	TGTGCCATCAGTGGTACAGGGGGCTTGGGTAATTCACCCCTCCACTTT	CAISGTGGLGNSPLHF
TRBV27	TRBJ1-6	.	14	TGTGCCAGCAGCCTAAGATCCTATAATTCACCCCTCCACTTT	CASSLRSYNSPLHF
TRBV20-1	TRBJ1-2	.	10	TGCAGTGCCTCCTGGTATGGCTACACCTTC	CSASWYGYTF
TRBV29-1	TRBJ2-1	.	12	TGCAGCGGTCAAGATACCTACAATGAGCAGTTCTTC	CSGQDTYNEQFF
TRBV7-6	TRBJ2-7	.	16	TGTGCCAGCAGCCCTAGTGGAGGGGGCGCCCGGGGCGAGCAGTACTTC	CASSPSGGGARGEQYF
TRBV4-2	TRBJ2-5	TRBD1	15	TGTGCCAGCAGCCAAGGGACAGGGGTGCGGGAGACCCAGTACTTC	CASSQGTGVRETQYF
TRBV12-3/TRBV12-4	TRBJ1-5	.	13	TGTGCCAGCAGTTTCGATGGCCCAGGGCCCCAGCATTTT	CASSFDGPGPQHF
TRBV7-9	TRBJ1-1	.	14	TGTGCCAGCAGCTTTACAGCCATGAACACTGAAGCTTTCTTT	CASSFTAMNTEAFF
TRBV4-3	TRBJ2-7	TRBD2	16	TGCGCCAGCAGCCAAGAGACTAGCGGGGAATCCTACGAGCAGTACTTC	CASSQETSGESYEQYF
TRBV4-3	TRBJ1-3	TRBD1	15	TGCGCCAGCAGCCTGGGGGGACAGGTGGGAAACACCATATATTTT	CASSLGGQVGNTIYF
TRBV19	TRBJ2-7	TRBD1	12	TGTGCCAGTGGAGACAGGGACTACGAGCAGTACTTC	CASGDRDYEQYF